This TCR beta chain was sequenced for a study of blood T cell repertoires in COVID-19. Clones were read by immunoSEQ multiplex PCR, and TCRdb kept only the in-frame ones, dropping some. The sample has 350,000 to 400,000 clones; about 89% are singletons. Trimming took 5 bases from V and 5 from J, leaving 19 bases between them. CDR3 length: 16 amino acids. The germline V gene encodes CDR1 SGHAT and CDR2 FQDESV (reference sequence). The sample taken for sequencing was PBMCs or T cells enriched from blood (not recorded which). The clonotype was recovered from a middle-aged man in a cohort exposed to, infected with or recovered from COVID-19 (not recorded which). The J gene is TRBJ2-1, the V gene TRBV11-1, with a tentative D call TRBD2 (6 bases). The CDR3 DNA is TGTGCCAGCAGCCCTAGCGTCCATTCGGGGGACAATGAGCAGTTCTTC. It encodes CASSPSVHSGDNEQFF.